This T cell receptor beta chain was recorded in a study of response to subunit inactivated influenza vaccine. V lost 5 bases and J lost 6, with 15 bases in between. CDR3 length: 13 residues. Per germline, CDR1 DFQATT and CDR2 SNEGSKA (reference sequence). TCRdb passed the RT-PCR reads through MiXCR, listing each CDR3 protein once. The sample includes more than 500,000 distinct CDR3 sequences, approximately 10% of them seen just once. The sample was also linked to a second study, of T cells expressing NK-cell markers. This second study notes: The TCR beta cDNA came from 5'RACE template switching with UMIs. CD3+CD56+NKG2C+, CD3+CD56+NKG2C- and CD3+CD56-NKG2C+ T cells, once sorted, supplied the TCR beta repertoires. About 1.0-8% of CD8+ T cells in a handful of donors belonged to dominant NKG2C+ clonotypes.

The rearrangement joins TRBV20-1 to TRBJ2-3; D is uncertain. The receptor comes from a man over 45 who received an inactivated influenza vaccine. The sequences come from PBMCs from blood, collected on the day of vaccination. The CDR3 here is CSACATTRDTQYF. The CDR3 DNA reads TGCAGTGCTTGCGCTACCACGAGGGATACGCAGTATTTT.